Listed below are T cell receptor beta chains from one sample, sequenced in a study of T-cell reconstitution after alpha-beta-depleted transplantation in children. TCRdb called the PCR reads again in MiXCR, with one record for every CDR3 protein. The table includes about 610,000 distinct CDR3 sequences, about 11% detected once. The source was PBMCs from the stem cell graft donor, collected from the stem cell graft. All receptors derive from a human donor who donated a stem cell graft to a child with acute myeloid leukemia. CDR3s include the opening cysteine and the closing phenylalanine or tryptophan. A D gene is named only where the DNA matches it firmly. The size of a clone is reported for some rows only, either as once, few or many, or as a class for expanded clones.

few TRBJ2-1 TRBV20-1 TRBD2 TGCAGTGCTAGACGGGGACCTAGCGGACCTTACAATGAGCAGTTCTTC CSARRGPSGPYNEQFF
many TRBJ2-1 TRBV4-2 TRBD2 TGTGCCAGCAGCCAAGTGGGAGGGACTGAGCAGTTCTTC CASSQVGGTEQFF
NA TRBJ2-1 TRBV7-3 NA TGTGCCAGCAGCATTACTCTGGGGGTTACGAATGAGCAGTTCTTC CASSITLGVTNEQFF
NA TRBJ2-7 TRBV6-2/TRBV6-3 TRBD2 TGTGCCAGCAGTTACTCGATGGCTAGCGGATCCTACGAGCAGTACTTC CASSYSMASGSYEQYF
NA TRBJ1-3 TRBV3-1 NA TGTGCCAGCAGCCAAGAAACAACTTCTGGAAACACCATATATTTT CASSQETTSGNTIYF
many TRBJ1-5 TRBV10-2 NA TGCGCCAGTCGAGAACAGTCGAATCAGCCCCAGCATTTT CASREQSNQPQHF
many TRBJ2-7 TRBV6-5 TRBD1 TGTGCCAGCGGGGGACAGACTTACGAGCAGTACTTC CASGGQTYEQYF
many TRBJ1-2 TRBV12-3/TRBV12-4 NA TGTGCCAGCAGTTTCACAGGAGGCTACACCTTC CASSFTGGYTF
NA TRBJ2-3 TRBV6-1 NA TGTGCCAGCAGTAGGACGGAGTCAGATACGCAGTATTTT CASSRTESDTQYF
few TRBJ2-7 TRBV18 TRBD1 TGTGCCAGCTCCACAGCCGACAGGGGGAACGAGCAGTACTTC CASSTADRGNEQYF
NA TRBJ1-1 TRBV18 TRBD1 TGTGCCAGCTCACCAAACAGGGGGGAAAGTGAAGCTTTCTTT CASSPNRGESEAFF
NA TRBJ2-3 TRBV20-1 NA TGCAGTGCCCCAACCTTGGGGAGCGGGAGCACAGATACGCAGTATTTT CSAPTLGSGSTDTQYF
NA TRBJ2-1 TRBV7-9 TRBD2 TGTGCCAGGGGCGGGAGGGCCGACAATGAGCAGTTCTTC CARGGRADNEQFF
many TRBJ2-7 TRBV9 TRBD2 TGTGCCAGCAGCCTCGATAGCGGGAGAGGCGAGCAGTACTTC CASSLDSGRGEQYF
NA TRBJ2-7 TRBV27 TRBD2 TGTGCCAGCAGTAGCGGGAGGGAACTTGATGAGCAGTACTTC CASSSGRELDEQYF
many TRBJ2-7 TRBV6-5 NA TGTGCCAGCAGTTACCGGGGCCCTAACCAACCATACGAGCAGTACTTC CASSYRGPNQPYEQYF
NA TRBJ2-5 TRBV12-3/TRBV12-4 TRBD2 TGTGCCAGCAGGGGGACTAGCCGTCAAGAGACCCAGTACTTC CASRGTSRQETQYF
few TRBJ2-3 TRBV12-5 NA TGTGCTAGTGGTTCGACCAGGTTTTCGACAGATACGCAGTATTTT CASGSTRFSTDTQYF
many TRBJ2-7 TRBV20-1 NA TGCAGTGCTAGAAGTCCTCTCCGGCCCGCATCCCACGAGCAGTACTTC CSARSPLRPASHEQYF
NA TRBJ2-1 TRBV3-1 TRBD2 TGTGCCAGCAGCCCGGCGACTAGCGGGAGCAATGAGCAGTTCTTC CASSPATSGSNEQFF
NA TRBJ2-2 TRBV20-1 TRBD2 TGCAGTGCACTTACTAGCGGCCCCGGGACCGGGGAGCTGTTTTTT CSALTSGPGTGELFF
few TRBJ2-1 TRBV4-2 TRBD2 TGTGCCAGCAGCCAAGATGGGAGCGGGAGGGCCGGTGAGCAGTTCTTC CASSQDGSGRAGEQFF
NA TRBJ2-5 TRBV29-1 NA TGCAGCGCGAATCAGCCCGCCTGGGGAGAGACCCAGTACTTC CSANQPAWGETQYF
many TRBJ2-5 TRBV5-1 NA TGCGCCAGCAGCGGACAACAGGGATATGAGACCCAGTACTTC CASSGQQGYETQYF
few TRBJ1-5 TRBV19 NA TGTGCCAGTAGTATTTTGGGTTTCAGCAATCAGCCCCAGCATTTT CASSILGFSNQPQHF
few TRBJ2-2 TRBV12-3/TRBV12-4 NA TGTGCCAGCAGTTTGATCAGCGGCAACACCGGGGAGCTGTTTTTT CASSLISGNTGELFF
many TRBJ2-5 TRBV16 NA TGTGCCAGCAGCCAATTAACGACTCAAGAGACCCAGTACTTC CASSQLTTQETQYF
many TRBJ2-3 TRBV6-5 NA TGTGCCAGCGGTTTAGGGACTAGCACAGATACGCAGTATTTT CASGLGTSTDTQYF
many TRBJ2-7 TRBV5-1 NA TGCGCCAGCAGCTTGGTACCAGGGGTAGATGACGAGCAGTACTTC CASSLVPGVDDEQYF
few TRBJ2-7 TRBV7-8 NA TGTGCCAGCAGCCCCTTTCTGGGCGAGCAGTACTTC CASSPFLGEQYF
NA TRBJ2-1 TRBV2 NA TGTGCCAGCCATCTGGGGGCTAGCGGACCTTACAATGAGCAGTTCTTC CASHLGASGPYNEQFF
few TRBJ1-5 TRBV28 NA TGTGCCAGCAGTTCTGCGCTGCGGGGGACCAATCAGCCCCAGCATTTT CASSSALRGTNQPQHF
many TRBJ1-6 TRBV9 TRBD1 TGTGCCAGCAGCGTAGCAGGACAGGGAATGGGGTCACCCCTCCACTTT CASSVAGQGMGSPLHF
NA TRBJ2-7 TRBV5-1 TRBD2 TGCGCCAGCAGCTTGGCGACGGGACTAGCGGGAGGGGTTTTCCACGAGCAGTACTTC CASSLATGLAGGVFHEQYF
many TRBJ1-2 TRBV7-2 TRBD1 TGTGCCAGCAGGACAGGGTACACCTATGGCTACACCTTC CASRTGYTYGYTF
few TRBJ2-7 TRBV6-5 TRBD1 TGTGCCAGCAGTTACAGAGGGACAGGGCTAGAGCACGAGCAGTACTTC CASSYRGTGLEHEQYF
many TRBJ1-3 TRBV7-2 TRBD1 TGTGCCAGCAGCCCAGGGGGGAACACCATATATTTT CASSPGGNTIYF
many TRBJ2-7 TRBV7-2 TRBD2 TGTGCCAGCAGCTTAGTTGGGGCGGGAGGGTGGAGCGAGCAGTACTTC CASSLVGAGGWSEQYF
NA TRBJ2-7 TRBV6-1 TRBD1 TGTGCCAGCAGGACGGACAGGGCAGGGCTCGGGTACTTC CASRTDRAGLGYF
many TRBJ2-7 TRBV20-1 TRBD2 TGCAGTGCTCTAAGGGCTAGCGGGAGCCACGAGCAGTACTTC CSALRASGSHEQYF
few TRBJ1-2 TRBV29-1 TRBD1 TGCAGCGCTGATTCAGGAGCAGGGGGCTATGGCTACACCTTC CSADSGAGGYGYTF
few TRBJ2-7 TRBV12-3/TRBV12-4 NA TGTGCCAGCACCTCAGGCAGGCAAACCTACGAGCAGTACTTC CASTSGRQTYEQYF
once TRBJ1-1 TRBV7-2 NA TGTGCCAGCAGTTACCCAGGGGTAGAAGCTTTCTTT CASSYPGVEAFF
few TRBJ1-2 TRBV27 NA TGTGCCAGCAGTCCACAACAGGGTGGCTATGGCTACACCTTC CASSPQQGGYGYTF
few TRBJ1-1 TRBV4-2 NA TGTGCCAGCAGCCAAGATGGGGATATGAACACTGAAGCTTTCTTT CASSQDGDMNTEAFF
many TRBJ2-7 TRBV29-1 NA TGCAGCGTTGGGGGGATGACCTACGAGCAGTACTTC CSVGGMTYEQYF
NA TRBJ2-1 TRBV5-1 TRBD2 TGCGCCAGCAGACTCGGACTAGCGGGTGGGAATGAGCAGTTCTTC CASRLGLAGGNEQFF